The 4 T cell receptor beta chains presented below share a single source sample, sequenced in a study of vaccination and CD4 T cells after COVID-19. Treatment meaning: roughly 11-day PBMC culture with coronavirus spike peptide pools or control peptides (ViraFEST assay). Cultured CD4+ T-cell DNA underwent Oncomine TCR Beta short-read sequencing. MiXCR, run by TCRdb on the PCR reads, gives a single entry per CDR3 protein. The sample includes roughly 16,000 distinct CDR3 sequences, 40% to 65% of them seen just once. No antigen has been assigned to these receptors. Source: CD4+ T cells from blood, cultured in vitro, taken before SARS-CoV-2 vaccination. The receptors derive from a human donor who had recovered from COVID-19.

This clonotype was found a few times. The chain combines TRBV19 with TRBJ1-5; weak D call: TRBD1 (6 bases). Trimming took off 8 bases at V and 6 bases at J, with 14 bases between the two ends. The CDR3 totals 13 residues. In germline, CDR1 is LNHDA, CDR2 SQIVND (reference sequence). The CDR3 sequence: CASRTAGLQPQHF. DNA for the CDR3: TGTGCCAGTCGGACAGCCGGGCTTCAGCCCCAGCATTTT.

This chain uses TRBV19 with TRBJ2-3, with a weak D call TRBD2 (6 bases). Germline lookup yields CDR1 LNHDA and CDR2 SQIVND (reference sequence). This CDR3 is built from 15 residues. Trimming took off 5 bases at V and 2 bases at J, with 14 bases between the two ends. The CDR3 spells CASSVSGLSTDTQYF. The CDR3 DNA follows: TGTGCCAGTAGTGTATCGGGACTTTCCACAGATACGCAGTATTTT. Based on the CDR3 plus reference TRBV19 and TRBJ2-3, the full variable domain is DGGITQSPKYLFRKEGQNVTLSCEQNLNHDAMYWYRQDPGQGLRLIYYSQIVNDFQKGDIAEGYSVSREKKESFPLTVTSAQKNPTAFYLCASSVSGLSTDTQYFGPGTRLTVL.

The chain recombines TRBV2 with TRBJ1-5; 7 bases map to TRBD1. Germline-derived CDR1 and CDR2 are SNHLY and FYNNEI. The CDR3 consists of 15 residues. Trimming cost V 6 bases and J 0 bases; bases outside gene matches: 5. The CDR3 is CASRAGQRSNQPQHF. CDR3 bases: TGTGCCAGCAGGGCGGGACAGCGTAGCAATCAGCCCCAGCATTTT.

There are a few counts of this clonotype. J is TRBJ2-7 and V is TRBV15; D perhaps matches TRBD1 (5 bases). Per germline, CDR1 LNHNV and CDR2 YYDKDF (reference sequence). V dropped 0 bases and J dropped 3 bases, with 9 bases sitting between them. The CDR3 consists of 14 residues. The CDR3 DNA reads as TGTGCCACCAGCAGAGATCAGGGTAACTACGAGCAGTACTTC. Amino acid sequence: CATSRDQGNYEQYF.